The sequence of this TCR beta chain was determined in a study of T cell repertoires in cytomegalovirus infection. Study at large: CMV infection plus the matching HLA type was flagged by public TCR beta signatures. Study conclusions and caveats: Carriers of CMV and the relevant HLA type were discriminated by public TCR beta frequency. HLA-C-restricted, CMV-specific TCR beta clonotypes were dominant ex vivo.

Each CDR3 protein is one row after TCRdb ran MiXCR on the reads. This table holds fewer than 1,000,000 distinct CDR3 sequences, around a third found once. The CDR3 is made up of 13 amino acids. Trimming removed 3 bases at V and 3 bases at J, with 9 bases between. The germline CDR1 and CDR2 sequences are SGHTA and FQGNSA. This clonotype was detected a few times. The antigen is unknown. The sample consisted of cultured CD8+ T cells from PBMCs, taken from culture after CMV antigen stimulation. The rearrangement joins TRBV7-2 to TRBJ2-7; the D is unclear. The sequence was collected from a human donor in good health (CMV status not recorded). Some clones in this sample may be carry-over from other donors' samples. CDR3 coding DNA: TGTGCCAGCAGCTTGCAACATCTCTACGAGCAGTACTTC. It encodes CASSLQHLYEQYF.